These T cell receptor beta chains were read from a single sample in a study of cytomegalovirus exposure and HLA in healthy donors. Data came from immunoSEQ multiplex PCR; TCRdb stores just in-frame clones and leaves some out. Here the sample spans about 150,000 clones, approximately 80% being singletons. What was sequenced was PBMCs. The source is a man aged 30-40 years in good health and CMV-seropositive. CDR3s include the opening cysteine and the closing phenylalanine or tryptophan. D genes are given only for firm matches. Clone size appears in some rows only: once, few, many, or a class for an expanded clone.

V gene: TRBV28; J gene: TRBJ1-1; clone size: -; D gene: -; CDR3 protein: CASSLRSTEAFF; CDR3 DNA: TGTGCCAGCAGTTTAAGGAGCACTGAAGCTTTCTTT
V gene: TRBV11-2; J gene: TRBJ2-1; clone size: -; D gene: -; CDR3 protein: CASSLYSSSYNEQFF; CDR3 DNA: TGTGCCAGCAGCTTATACAGTAGCTCCTACAATGAGCAGTTCTTC
V gene: TRBV12-5; J gene: TRBJ2-1; clone size: -; D gene: TRBD2; CDR3 protein: CASGKSGSYNEQFF; CDR3 DNA: TGTGCTAGTGGGAAAAGCGGGAGTTACAATGAGCAGTTCTTC
V gene: TRBV7-2; J gene: TRBJ2-1; clone size: -; D gene: TRBD1; CDR3 protein: CASSEQGDEQFF; CDR3 DNA: TGTGCCAGCAGCGAGCAGGGGGATGAGCAGTTCTTC
V gene: TRBV6-6; J gene: TRBJ2-7; clone size: once; D gene: TRBD1; CDR3 protein: CASSPGTGVEQYF; CDR3 DNA: TGTGCCAGCAGCCCCGGGACAGGGGTCGAGCAGTACTTC
V gene: TRBV5-1; J gene: TRBJ2-7; clone size: once; D gene: TRBD1; CDR3 protein: CASSLGGGAGGIYEQYF; CDR3 DNA: TGCGCCAGCAGCTTGGGTGGCGGGGCAGGGGGCATCTACGAGCAGTACTTC
V gene: TRBV18; J gene: TRBJ1-1; clone size: -; D gene: -; CDR3 protein: CASSPREVVNTEAFF; CDR3 DNA: TGTGCCAGCTCACCACGGGAGGTAGTGAACACTGAAGCTTTCTTT
V gene: TRBV7-9; J gene: TRBJ2-1; clone size: few; D gene: TRBD2; CDR3 protein: CASSSILGLVFHEQFF; CDR3 DNA: TGTGCCAGCAGTTCTATCCTGGGACTAGTATTCCATGAGCAGTTCTTC
V gene: TRBV6-1; J gene: TRBJ2-7; clone size: once; D gene: TRBD2; CDR3 protein: CASSDLGLAGGPHEQYF; CDR3 DNA: TGTGCCAGCAGTGACCTTGGACTAGCGGGAGGGCCCCACGAGCAGTACTTC
V gene: TRBV5-4; J gene: TRBJ2-1; clone size: -; D gene: -; CDR3 protein: CASSLERSRGRDNEQFF; CDR3 DNA: TGTGCCAGCAGCTTGGAAAGGAGCAGGGGCCGCGACAATGAGCAGTTCTTC
V gene: TRBV28; J gene: TRBJ2-7; clone size: -; D gene: -; CDR3 protein: CASTSTEDYEQYF; CDR3 DNA: TGTGCTAGCACCTCAACAGAAGACTACGAGCAGTACTTC
V gene: TRBV29-1; J gene: TRBJ2-7; clone size: few; D gene: -; CDR3 protein: CSVLRDTTVGEQYF; CDR3 DNA: TGCAGCGTTCTCCGGGACACCACAGTGGGCGAGCAGTACTTC
V gene: TRBV7-2; J gene: TRBJ1-5; clone size: once; D gene: TRBD1; CDR3 protein: CASSLESRGQGAQHF; CDR3 DNA: TGTGCCAGCAGCTTAGAATCAAGGGGCCAGGGGGCCCAGCATTTT
V gene: TRBV7-9; J gene: TRBJ2-1; clone size: many; D gene: TRBD2; CDR3 protein: CASSPPAGANEQFF; CDR3 DNA: TGTGCCAGCAGCCCCCCAGCGGGAGCCAATGAGCAGTTCTTC
V gene: TRBV19; J gene: TRBJ2-7; clone size: -; D gene: TRBD1; CDR3 protein: CASSYGTGAYEQYF; CDR3 DNA: TGTGCCAGTAGTTATGGGACAGGAGCCTACGAGCAGTACTTC
V gene: TRBV6-1; J gene: TRBJ2-1; clone size: once; D gene: -; CDR3 protein: CASSADGPEQFF; CDR3 DNA: TGTGCCAGCAGTGCTGATGGGCCTGAGCAGTTCTTC
V gene: TRBV28; J gene: TRBJ2-3; clone size: once; D gene: TRBD2; CDR3 protein: CASSPSGNTDTQYF; CDR3 DNA: TGTGCCAGCTCGCCTAGCGGGAACACAGATACGCAGTATTTT
V gene: TRBV15; J gene: TRBJ2-2; clone size: -; D gene: TRBD2; CDR3 protein: CATSRDIILAGGFAGELFF; CDR3 DNA: TGTGCCACCAGCAGAGATATAATCCTAGCGGGAGGTTTTGCTGGGGAGCTGTTTTTT
V gene: TRBV27; J gene: TRBJ2-7; clone size: -; D gene: -; CDR3 protein: CASSFMGEESYEQYF; CDR3 DNA: TGTGCCAGCAGTTTTATGGGGGAGGAGTCCTACGAGCAGTACTTC
V gene: TRBV19; J gene: TRBJ1-5; clone size: -; D gene: -; CDR3 protein: CASNPEGDSNQPQHF; CDR3 DNA: TGTGCCAGTAATCCCGAAGGAGATAGCAATCAGCCCCAGCATTTT
V gene: TRBV6-5; J gene: TRBJ2-3; clone size: -; D gene: -; CDR3 protein: CASSYQSGGFTDTQYF; CDR3 DNA: TGTGCCAGCAGTTACCAGAGTGGGGGGTTCACAGATACGCAGTATTTT
V gene: TRBV7-7; J gene: TRBJ2-1; clone size: -; D gene: TRBD1; CDR3 protein: CASSFAGTGYNEQFF; CDR3 DNA: TGTGCTAGCAGTTTCGCCGGGACAGGCTACAATGAGCAGTTCTTC
V gene: TRBV6-6; J gene: TRBJ1-4; clone size: -; D gene: TRBD1; CDR3 protein: CASSRMGQGSEKLFF; CDR3 DNA: TGTGCCAGCAGTCGGATGGGACAGGGATCTGAAAAACTGTTTTTT
V gene: TRBV13; J gene: TRBJ2-7; clone size: few; D gene: TRBD2; CDR3 protein: CASSRGTSGTYEQYF; CDR3 DNA: TGTGCCAGCAGCCGAGGGACTAGCGGGACCTACGAGCAGTACTTC
V gene: TRBV19; J gene: TRBJ2-2; clone size: -; D gene: TRBD2; CDR3 protein: CASSNLLAGYTGELFF; CDR3 DNA: TGTGCCAGTAGTAATCTTCTAGCGGGATACACCGGGGAGCTGTTTTTT
V gene: TRBV5-1; J gene: TRBJ2-2; clone size: once; D gene: -; CDR3 protein: CASSLRGVIGTRNTGELFF; CDR3 DNA: TGCGCCAGCAGCTTAAGGGGTGTAATCGGGACACGGAACACCGGGGAGCTGTTTTTT
V gene: TRBV7-2; J gene: TRBJ1-1; clone size: -; D gene: -; CDR3 protein: CASSLGSDTEAFF; CDR3 DNA: TGTGCCAGCAGCTTAGGATCGGACACTGAAGCTTTCTTT
V gene: TRBV9; J gene: TRBJ2-1; clone size: -; D gene: -; CDR3 protein: CASSVEGYEQFF; CDR3 DNA: TGTGCCAGCAGCGTGGAGGGTTATGAGCAGTTCTTC
V gene: TRBV19; J gene: TRBJ2-3; clone size: -; D gene: -; CDR3 protein: CATSPGSTDTQYF; CDR3 DNA: TGTGCTACTTCGCCCGGGAGCACAGATACGCAGTATTTT
V gene: TRBV27; J gene: TRBJ2-2; clone size: -; D gene: -; CDR3 protein: CASSPEGDVNTGELFF; CDR3 DNA: TGTGCCAGCAGTCCTGAGGGGGATGTCAACACCGGGGAGCTGTTTTTT
V gene: TRBV5-1; J gene: TRBJ2-7; clone size: -; D gene: -; CDR3 protein: CASSLGYRGTNLFSYEQYF; CDR3 DNA: TGCGCCAGCAGCTTGGGTTATAGGGGGACCAACCTTTTCTCCTACGAGCAGTACTTC
V gene: TRBV7-6; J gene: TRBJ1-1; clone size: -; D gene: -; CDR3 protein: CASSLAPGADTEAFF; CDR3 DNA: TGTGCCAGCAGCTTAGCCCCAGGGGCTGACACTGAAGCTTTCTTT
V gene: TRBV5-1; J gene: TRBJ1-4; clone size: -; D gene: -; CDR3 protein: CASSLQGQFLNEKLFF; CDR3 DNA: TGCGCCAGCAGCTTACAAGGACAGTTCCTCAATGAAAAACTGTTTTTT
V gene: TRBV6-1; J gene: TRBJ2-5; clone size: -; D gene: -; CDR3 protein: CASETGEGETQYF; CDR3 DNA: TGTGCCAGCGAGACAGGGGAGGGCGAGACCCAGTACTTC
V gene: TRBV7-8; J gene: TRBJ2-1; clone size: -; D gene: TRBD2; CDR3 protein: CASSLSPGGEAYNEQFF; CDR3 DNA: TGTGCCAGCAGCTTAAGTCCGGGAGGCGAAGCCTACAATGAGCAGTTCTTC
V gene: TRBV27; J gene: TRBJ2-1; clone size: once; D gene: TRBD2; CDR3 protein: CASSWIPGGEQFF; CDR3 DNA: TGTGCCAGCAGTTGGATACCGGGGGGTGAGCAGTTCTTC
V gene: TRBV11-3; J gene: TRBJ2-2; clone size: -; D gene: TRBD2; CDR3 protein: CASSFLAGAAGELFF; CDR3 DNA: TGTGCCAGCAGCTTCCTAGCGGGAGCCGCCGGGGAGCTGTTTTTT
V gene: TRBV19; J gene: TRBJ1-5; clone size: -; D gene: -; CDR3 protein: CASSMRVNQPQHF; CDR3 DNA: TGTGCCAGTAGTATGAGGGTAAATCAGCCCCAGCATTTT
V gene: TRBV2; J gene: TRBJ1-5; clone size: -; D gene: -; CDR3 protein: CASSGQIMNQPQHF; CDR3 DNA: TGTGCCAGCAGTGGACAGATAATGAATCAGCCCCAGCATTTT
V gene: TRBV7-2; J gene: TRBJ1-4; clone size: -; D gene: -; CDR3 protein: CASRWDSWGEKLFF; CDR3 DNA: TGTGCCAGCAGGTGGGACTCGTGGGGGGAAAAACTGTTTTTT
V gene: TRBV6-1; J gene: TRBJ1-2; clone size: -; D gene: -; CDR3 protein: CASSEYGLAGAHYGYTF; CDR3 DNA: TGTGCCAGCAGTGAATACGGCCTTGCGGGTGCTCACTATGGCTACACCTTC
V gene: TRBV4-2; J gene: TRBJ2-7; clone size: -; D gene: TRBD2; CDR3 protein: CASSQDPSGKQYF; CDR3 DNA: TGTGCCAGCAGCCAAGATCCGAGCGGGAAGCAGTACTTC
V gene: TRBV30; J gene: TRBJ1-4; clone size: -; D gene: -; CDR3 protein: CAWPGVWDEKLFF; CDR3 DNA: TGTGCCTGGCCCGGGGTGTGGGATGAAAAACTGTTTTTT
V gene: TRBV18; J gene: TRBJ2-7; clone size: -; D gene: -; CDR3 protein: CASSPPSQGHYEQYF; CDR3 DNA: TGTGCCAGCTCACCACCATCTCAGGGGCACTACGAGCAGTACTTC
V gene: TRBV19; J gene: TRBJ2-1; clone size: -; D gene: -; CDR3 protein: CASSRGQAPYNEQFF; CDR3 DNA: TGTGCCAGTAGTAGGGGCCAGGCCCCATACAATGAGCAGTTCTTC